A selection of T cell receptor beta chains follows, all from one sample in a study of blood T cell repertoires in COVID-19. Only in-frame clones appear in the TCRdb table, and some are missing; sequencing was by immunoSEQ multiplex PCR. The sample includes some 200,000 clones, about 70% of them seen just once. Sequenced sample: peripheral blood. The source is a woman aged 45-60 years with active or convalescent COVID-19. Both conserved end residues are part of each CDR3.

TRBV4-2	TRBJ1-2	CASSQDGRGNGGYTF
TRBV5-6	TRBJ1-5	CASSGGTGDYDQPQHF
TRBV18	TRBJ2-5	CASSTKRLAIGETQYF
TRBV11-2	TRBJ1-6	CASSSLNSPLHF
TRBV10-3	TRBJ2-1	CAIKEAGGPNEQFF
TRBV19	TRBJ1-2	CASSIGSRDRRGYTF
TRBV5-5	TRBJ1-1	CASSLLDIGTEAFF
TRBV28	TRBJ1-4	CASRYDRRNEKLFF
TRBV7-2	TRBJ2-7	CASSLRAPTSGSSYEQYF
TRBV29-1	TRBJ1-1	CSAGDRWNTEAFF
TRBV6-5	TRBJ2-1	CASRDRGYNEQFF
TRBV6-5	TRBJ1-6	CASSYSGQGDSPLHF
TRBV5-6	TRBJ1-1	CASSLNRDPVTAFF
TRBV7-8	TRBJ2-5	CASSLLAGQETQYF
TRBV30	TRBJ2-2	CAWRPRRLNTGELFF
TRBV9	TRBJ2-1	CASSPPLNRGRDEQFF
TRBV3-1/TRBV3-2	TRBJ2-5	CASTTGTATWETQYF
TRBV29-1	TRBJ1-1	CSVRDTEAFF
TRBV19	TRBJ1-1	CASRTDRVMNTEAFF
TRBV5-1	TRBJ1-2	CASSLEAAGYTF
TRBV28	TRBJ1-5	CASSLAGGLSNQPQHF
TRBV7-2	TRBJ2-7	CASSTDRSSYEQYF
TRBV5-8	TRBJ2-3	CASSFYGADTDTQYF
TRBV5-1	TRBJ1-1	CASSRGTATMNTEAFF
TRBV12-2	TRBJ2-3	CASRLLRGGSADTQYF
TRBV6-2/TRBV6-3	TRBJ2-1	CASSYAGRGVRSWNEQFF
TRBV3-1/TRBV3-2	TRBJ2-1	CASSPGLAGEQFF
TRBV19	TRBJ2-1	CASTPSSGGAFEQFF
TRBV13	TRBJ2-1	CASRGAKDNEQFF
TRBV6-2/TRBV6-3	TRBJ2-2	CASSQTRKNTGELFF
TRBV5-5	TRBJ2-2	CASSLGQHTGELFF
TRBV30	TRBJ2-5	CAWSSAGAAQETQYF
TRBV7-9	TRBJ2-1	CASSPGGSGWGEQFF
TRBV5-4	TRBJ1-1	CASSLSRNTEAFF
TRBV4-3	TRBJ2-5	CASSQGQGGETQYF
TRBV28	TRBJ2-1	CASHSTTNEQFF
TRBV28	TRBJ1-1	CASSLRYTEAFF
TRBV27	TRBJ2-2	CASSPGTGIGELFF
TRBV9	TRBJ1-1	CASSVAGDTEAFF
TRBV19	TRBJ1-2	CASSTFRTVYGYTF
TRBV12-3/TRBV12-4	TRBJ2-3	CASSLVADTQYF
TRBV4-3	TRBJ2-1	CASSQGVGAEQFF
TRBV10-3	TRBJ2-7	CAISDPRGSYEQYF
TRBV14	TRBJ1-5	CASSPRGRNQPQHF
TRBV2	TRBJ1-4	CASKDSRSTNEKLFF
TRBV19	TRBJ1-2	CATRTGTGNYGYTF
TRBV28	TRBJ1-1	CASSSGQALNTEAFF
TRBV7-3	TRBJ2-7	CASSPPGSYEQYF
TRBV6-5	TRBJ2-7	CASSRDRGYEQYF
TRBV19	TRBJ2-3	CASSIGGTSATDTQYF
TRBV5-5	TRBJ2-3	CASSRMASQSTDTQYF
TRBV13	TRBJ2-3	CASSPRGEGTDTQYF
TRBV5-1	TRBJ2-2	CASSPNTGELFF
TRBV2	TRBJ1-5	CASSEQGARQPQHF
TRBV19	TRBJ1-5	CASSMTRGLGQPQHF